This TCR beta chain was captured in a study of type 1 and type 2 diabetes patients (dated by TCRdb to 2016 to 2017). Regarding the study in general: The cohort comprised ten or so type 1 diabetes patients, a few type 2 diabetes patients and roughly six nondiabetic controls recruited in China. Altogether, 15 million to 20 million paired-end reads were produced across the whole study. V gene usage was similar between 20-cycle and roughly 25-cycle amplification, suggesting similar primer efficiencies and random PCR bias. In the study, high-throughput sequencing was used to profile TCRbeta repertoires so that type 1 diabetes, type 2 diabetes and nondiabetic individuals could be compared. Type 2 diabetes patients were used as a disease comparison group for the type 1 diabetes patients. Sequencing of the TCRbeta libraries was paired-end and was performed on Illumina HiSeq 2000 or MiSeq instruments. Across the study, CD4+ and CD8+ T cells were positively selected from PBMCs by means of CD4 or CD8 MicroBeads on MACS columns.

About this clonotype: Its antigen has not been determined. Within one base of it there is no much larger clone, and no base qualities were kept.

Every diabetic patient fulfilled standard classification criteria for type 1 or type 2 diabetes, and glucose and C-peptide were evaluated using WHO-recommended methods. Donors with other autoimmune diseases or infections within the previous four weeks were excluded. Roughly 10 milliliters of peripheral blood were collected from each participant. PBMCs were isolated with LymphoPrep density separation. The paper's findings and limits, for the study overall: Because only a limited number of T2D and control samples were sequenced, some T1D-only HECs might also appear in more T2D or control samples. Type 2 diabetes and control samples had highly correlated V and J gene usage patterns, with an average between-sample correlation of roughly 0.97. In both CD4+ and CD8+ T cells, type 2 diabetes repertoires were highly diverse and significantly more diverse than type 1 diabetes repertoires. Only a few highly-expanded CD4+ clones (median one) were found in type 2 diabetes patients, and these clones made up a median approximately 4.2% of reads. Study groups were not matched for age and gender, which possibly biased interpretation.

TCRdb records Illumina MiSeq as the sequencer. TCRbeta CDR3 amplification used genomic DNA from the sorted T cell subsets as template. Multiplex PCR with 30 forward and 13 reverse primers amplified the TCRbeta CDR3 region. After the PCR products were purified with AMPure XP beads, a second PCR of 25 cycles was run to add indices and adaptors. Before sequencing, libraries were gel-purified with the QIAquick Gel Extraction Kit. On the authors' methods: FLASH was used to merge the paired-end reads, and IgBLAST was used to align the reads to IMGT V, D and J germline references. Reads with below 70% alignment identity to germline references were discarded, leaving 11,114,426 reads study-wide. CDR3 boundaries, reading frame and productivity were assigned according to IMGT definitions. Highly-expanded clones were defined as clones at or above 1% of reads, and diversity was measured by normalized Shannon entropy. Unpaired two-tailed t-tests were used to test group differences in Shannon entropy. TCRdb reprocessed the public reads (quality trimming at Q25 with fastp, clone calling with MiXCR) and kept in-frame beta chains. Rows are unified per CDR3 protein, each entry keeping the most common DNA and genes. In this record, the V and J calls reflect TCRdb's handling and not the investigators' own analysis. The sample contains about 270,000 distinct CDR3 sequences, 45% to 60% of them found a single time. The top ten hold about an eighth of the sample.

The germline V gene supplies CDR1 ENHRY and CDR2 SYGVKD. Deletion took 10 bases off V and 1 base off J, with a span of 19 bases between the germline ends. The CDR3, from cysteine to phenylalanine, totals 15 residues. The CDR3 DNA has 45 bases and is translated from base 1. Material for sequencing was peripheral blood mononuclear cells (PBMCs). This clonotype was obtained from a man younger than 30 with type 2 diabetes. Rearrangement joined TRBV10-3 to TRBJ1-2; no D segment can be confidently identified. The DNA sequence is TGTGCCAGCTCCTACCGTGGCAGAATTAACTATGGCTACACCTTC. This yields the protein CASSYRGRINYGYTF.